Described below is a single TCR beta chain sequence and its context. Its antigen is unknown. A v3.0 immunoSEQ assay was performed at survey level. The assay was immunoSEQ multiplex PCR, and TCRdb's table has in-frame clones only and misses some. This sample has 30,000 or so clones, with roughly 85% found just once. Every specimen provided roughly 0.9-10 million cryopreserved PBMC before DNA extraction took place. This CDR3 contains 13 residues. CDR1 and CDR2 from the germline V gene are LNHNV and YYDKDF (reference sequence). V was clipped by 3 bases and J by 7 bases, with 10 bases between them. This entry comes from a study of long-term antiretroviral therapy in people with HIV. General study results and limits: Spans of CDR3 length were tighter for HIV repertoires than for controls.

The starting material was unsorted PBMCs, obtained 0.8 years before starting antiretroviral therapy. The receptor was derived from a man younger than 35 with HIV. The V gene is TRBV15, the J gene TRBJ2-1, with unresolved D. The CDR3 bases are TGTGCCACCAGCAGTACAATAGGGAATGAGCAGTTCTTC. This translates into CATSSTIGNEQFF.